This TCR beta chain was profiled in a study of cytomegalovirus exposure and HLA in healthy donors. General study findings and limits: Later analysis indicated greater clonal expansion among HLA-associated TCR beta chains than among equally common other chains.

This PCR relied on a set of 60 Vbeta primers and 13 Jbeta primers. Only in-frame clones appear in the TCRdb table, and some are missing; sequencing was by immunoSEQ multiplex PCR. The sample lists some 44,000 clones; about 90% were seen once. With regard to this clone: The target antigen is unknown.

V was shortened by 6 bases and J by 5 bases, with 12 bases between the two germline ends. This CDR3 is 13 amino acids long. CDR1 and CDR2 (germline): ENHRY, SYGVKD. The sequence came from a woman aged 40 to 50 in good health and CMV-seropositive. The genes are TRBV10-3 and TRBJ2-3, with D tentatively TRBD2 (6 bases). Sequenced sample: PBMCs. The DNA for the CDR3 is TGTGCCATCAGGGTAGTGGGGGGAGATACGCAGTATTTT. Translation: CAIRVVGGDTQYF.